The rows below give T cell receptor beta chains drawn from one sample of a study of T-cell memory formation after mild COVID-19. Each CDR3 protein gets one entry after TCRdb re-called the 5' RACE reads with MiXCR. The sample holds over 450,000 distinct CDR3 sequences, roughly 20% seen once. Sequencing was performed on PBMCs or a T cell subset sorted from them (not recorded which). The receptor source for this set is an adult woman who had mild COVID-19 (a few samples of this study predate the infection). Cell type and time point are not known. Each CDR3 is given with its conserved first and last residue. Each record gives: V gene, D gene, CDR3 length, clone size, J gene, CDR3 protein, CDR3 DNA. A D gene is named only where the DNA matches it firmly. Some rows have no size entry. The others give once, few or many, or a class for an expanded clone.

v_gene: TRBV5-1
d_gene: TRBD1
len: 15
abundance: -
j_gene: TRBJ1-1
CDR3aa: CASSIGQGVNTEAFF
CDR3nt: TGCGCCAGCAGCATAGGACAGGGAGTGAACACTGAAGCTTTCTTT

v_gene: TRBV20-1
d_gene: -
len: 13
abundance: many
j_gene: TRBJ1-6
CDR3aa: CSARDRADSPLHF
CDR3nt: TGCAGTGCTAGAGATAGGGCGGATTCACCCCTCCACTTT

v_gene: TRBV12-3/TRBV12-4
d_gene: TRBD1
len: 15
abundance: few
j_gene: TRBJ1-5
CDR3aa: CASSNRGQGSQPQHF
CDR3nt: TGTGCCAGCAGCAACCGAGGACAGGGGAGTCAGCCCCAGCATTTT

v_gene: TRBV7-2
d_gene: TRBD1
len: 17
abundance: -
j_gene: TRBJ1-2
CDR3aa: CASSLGAPGQGAGGYTF
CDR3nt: TGTGCCAGCAGCTTAGGGGCACCGGGACAGGGGGCCGGTGGCTACACCTTC

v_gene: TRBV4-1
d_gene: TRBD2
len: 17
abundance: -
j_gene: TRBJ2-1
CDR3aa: CASSLTGGAGGYNEQFF
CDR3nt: TGCGCCAGCAGCCTAACGGGAGGGGCAGGTGGATACAATGAGCAGTTCTTC

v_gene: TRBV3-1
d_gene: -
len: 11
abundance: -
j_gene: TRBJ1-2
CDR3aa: CASGTSYGYTF
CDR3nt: TGTGCCTCCGGGACATCCTATGGCTACACCTTC

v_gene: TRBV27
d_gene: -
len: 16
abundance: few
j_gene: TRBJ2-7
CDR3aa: CASSLYSVGSTYEQYF
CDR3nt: TGTGCCAGCAGTTTATACTCGGTTGGGAGCACCTACGAGCAGTACTTC

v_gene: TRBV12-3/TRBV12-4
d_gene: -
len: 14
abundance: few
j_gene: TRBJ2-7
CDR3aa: CASKNGTLSYEQYF
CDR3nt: TGTGCCAGCAAGAATGGGACCCTCTCCTACGAGCAGTACTTC

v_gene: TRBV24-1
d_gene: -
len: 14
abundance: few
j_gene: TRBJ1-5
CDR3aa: CATSDRGRGQPQHF
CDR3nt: TGTGCCACCAGTGATCGGGGGCGAGGTCAGCCCCAGCATTTT

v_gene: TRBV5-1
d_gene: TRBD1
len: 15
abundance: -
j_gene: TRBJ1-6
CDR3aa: CASRDGTGGNSPLHF
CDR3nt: TGCGCCAGCAGGGACGGGACAGGGGGAAATTCACCCCTCCACTTT